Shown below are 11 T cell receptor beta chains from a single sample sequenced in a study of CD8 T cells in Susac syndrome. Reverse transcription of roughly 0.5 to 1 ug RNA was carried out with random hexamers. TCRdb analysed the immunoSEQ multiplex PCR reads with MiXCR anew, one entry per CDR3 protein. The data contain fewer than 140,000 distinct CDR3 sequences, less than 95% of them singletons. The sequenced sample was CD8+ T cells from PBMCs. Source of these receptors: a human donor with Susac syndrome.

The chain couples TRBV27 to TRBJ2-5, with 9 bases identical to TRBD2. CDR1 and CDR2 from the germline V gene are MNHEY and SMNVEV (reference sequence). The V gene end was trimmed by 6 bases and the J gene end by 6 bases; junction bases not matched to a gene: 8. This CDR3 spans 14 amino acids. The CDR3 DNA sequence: TGTGCCAGCAGGGAAATAGCGGGGGTTAAGACCCAGTACTTC. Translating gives CASREIAGVKTQYF.

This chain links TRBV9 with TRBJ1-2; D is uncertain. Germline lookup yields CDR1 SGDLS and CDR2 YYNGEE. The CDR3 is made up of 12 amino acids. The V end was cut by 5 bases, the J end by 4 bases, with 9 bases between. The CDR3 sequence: CASREGGYGYTF. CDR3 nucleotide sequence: TGTGCCAGCAGAGAGGGCGGCTATGGCTACACCTTC.

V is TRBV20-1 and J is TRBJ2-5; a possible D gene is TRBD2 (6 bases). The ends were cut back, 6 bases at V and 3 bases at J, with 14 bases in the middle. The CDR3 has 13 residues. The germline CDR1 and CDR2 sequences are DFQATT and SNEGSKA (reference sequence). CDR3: CSARDFYKETQYF. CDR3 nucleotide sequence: TGCAGTGCCCGGGACTTCTATAAAGAGACCCAGTACTTC.

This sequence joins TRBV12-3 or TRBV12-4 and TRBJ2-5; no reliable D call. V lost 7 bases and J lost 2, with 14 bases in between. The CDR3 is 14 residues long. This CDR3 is CASTRVRVQETQYF. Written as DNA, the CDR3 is TGTGCCAGCACCCGCGTCCGGGTTCAAGAGACCCAGTACTTC.

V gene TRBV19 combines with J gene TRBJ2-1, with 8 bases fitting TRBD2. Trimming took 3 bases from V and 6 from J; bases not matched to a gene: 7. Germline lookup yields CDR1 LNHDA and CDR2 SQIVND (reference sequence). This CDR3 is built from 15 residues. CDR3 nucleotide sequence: TGTGCCAGTAGTATCGGCGGGGGGCCTCTCAATGAGCAGTTCTTC. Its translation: CASSIGGGPLNEQFF.

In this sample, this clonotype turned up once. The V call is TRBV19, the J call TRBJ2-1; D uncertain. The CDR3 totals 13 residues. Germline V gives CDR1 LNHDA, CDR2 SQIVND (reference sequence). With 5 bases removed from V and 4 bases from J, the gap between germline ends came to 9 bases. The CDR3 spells CASSVDVYNEQFF. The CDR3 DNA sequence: TGTGCCAGTAGTGTGGACGTTTACAATGAGCAGTTCTTC.

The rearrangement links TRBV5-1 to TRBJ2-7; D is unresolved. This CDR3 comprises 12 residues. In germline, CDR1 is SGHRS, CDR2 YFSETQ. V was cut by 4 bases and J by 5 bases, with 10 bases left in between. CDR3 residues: CASSHDRDEQYF. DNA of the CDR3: TGCGCCAGCAGCCATGACCGAGACGAGCAGTACTTC.

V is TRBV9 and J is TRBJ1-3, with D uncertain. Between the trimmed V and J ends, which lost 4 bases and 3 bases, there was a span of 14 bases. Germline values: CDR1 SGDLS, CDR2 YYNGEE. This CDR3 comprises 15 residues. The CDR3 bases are TGTGCCAGCAGCCCAGGTGGAGGGAGTGGAAACACCATATATTTT. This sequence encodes CASSPGGGSGNTIYF.

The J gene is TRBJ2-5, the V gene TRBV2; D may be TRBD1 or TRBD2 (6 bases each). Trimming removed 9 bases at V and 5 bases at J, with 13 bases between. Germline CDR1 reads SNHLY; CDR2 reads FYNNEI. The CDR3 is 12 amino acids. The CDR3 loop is CASRGRQETQYF. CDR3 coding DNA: TGTGCCAGTAGGGGGAGGCAGGAGACCCAGTACTTC.

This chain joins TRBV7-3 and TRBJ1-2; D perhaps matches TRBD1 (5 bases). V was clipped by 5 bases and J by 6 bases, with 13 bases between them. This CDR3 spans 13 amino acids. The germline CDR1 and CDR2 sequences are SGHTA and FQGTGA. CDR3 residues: CASSPHGGNGYTF. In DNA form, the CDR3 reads TGTGCCAGCAGCCCACATGGGGGTAATGGCTACACCTTC.

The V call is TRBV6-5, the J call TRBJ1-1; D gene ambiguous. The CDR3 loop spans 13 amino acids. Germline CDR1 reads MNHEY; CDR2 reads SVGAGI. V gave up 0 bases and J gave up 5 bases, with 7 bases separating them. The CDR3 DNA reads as TGTGCCAGCAGTTACTCCGTGCGGACTGAAGCTTTCTTT. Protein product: CASSYSVRTEAFF.